The 6 T cell receptor beta chains below were found in one sample sequenced in a study of blood T cell repertoires in COVID-19. Generated by immunoSEQ multiplex PCR, the TCRdb table keeps only in-frame clones and is missing some. Of 250,000 or so clones listed, roughly 90% were seen once; the top ten hold less than 0.95%. The sequenced material came from peripheral blood. The receptor source for this set is a middle-aged woman who had recovered from COVID-19.

The chain couples TRBV5-4 to TRBJ2-7, with D perhaps matching TRBD2 (6 bases). The V gene's germline CDR1 is SGHNT and CDR2 YYREEE (reference sequence). This CDR3 contains 16 residues. Trimming shortened V by 5 bases and J by 4 bases, and 22 bases separated the two germline ends. The CDR3 here is CASSAGTSLDIYEQYF. The CDR3 DNA follows: TGTGCCAGCAGTGCCGGGACTTCGTTGGATATATACGAGCAGTACTTC.

In DNA, the CDR3 is TGTGCCAGCTTTCTTGGGGGCTTACAAGAGACCCAGTACTTC. Translated, it gives CASFLGGLQETQYF. The rearrangement uses TRBV5-8 and TRBJ2-5, with D possibly being TRBD1 (6 bases). Germline CDR1 SGHTS, CDR2 YDEGEE. The V gene lost 7 bases and the J gene lost 2 bases, with 15 bases spanning the gap. The CDR3 sequence is 14 residues long.

This sequence joins TRBV11-2 and TRBJ2-1; D uncertain. Trimming shortened V by 5 bases and J by 4 bases, and 3 bases separated the two germline ends. The CDR3 loop spans 11 amino acids. Per germline, CDR1 SGHAT and CDR2 FQNNGV. The CDR3 bases are TGTGCCAGCAGCCCTTACAATGAGCAGTTCTTC. Protein sequence: CASSPYNEQFF.

This rearrangement joins TRBV19 to TRBJ2-5; 7 bases are shared with TRBD1. The CDR3 sequence is 16 residues long. The V and J ends lost 6 bases and 5 bases, in that order; junction bases with no gene match: 15. CDR1 LNHDA and CDR2 SQIVND come from the germline V gene (reference sequence). The CDR3 loop reads CASSGVGGTKRETQYF. CDR3 DNA: TGTGCCAGTAGCGGAGTAGGGGGCACCAAAAGGGAGACCCAGTACTTC.

The chain employs TRBV11-2 and TRBJ2-1, with D uncertain. This CDR3 is 11 amino acids long. The germline gives CDR1 SGHAT, CDR2 FQNNGV. The ends were cut back, 3 bases at V and 10 bases at J, with 7 bases in the middle. The CDR3 loop is CASSLAVEQFF. The CDR3, as DNA: TGTGCCAGCAGCTTGGCCGTAGAGCAGTTCTTC.

The chain employs TRBV6-6 and TRBJ2-7; TRBD2 is a possible D gene (6 bases). Germline V gene lookup returns CDR1 MNHNY and CDR2 SVGAGI (reference sequence). The CDR3 length is 13 residues. V gave up 2 bases and J gave up 3 bases, with 8 bases separating them. The CDR3 spells CASSYAGNYEQYF. DNA of the CDR3: TGTGCCAGCAGTTACGCGGGGAACTACGAGCAGTACTTC.